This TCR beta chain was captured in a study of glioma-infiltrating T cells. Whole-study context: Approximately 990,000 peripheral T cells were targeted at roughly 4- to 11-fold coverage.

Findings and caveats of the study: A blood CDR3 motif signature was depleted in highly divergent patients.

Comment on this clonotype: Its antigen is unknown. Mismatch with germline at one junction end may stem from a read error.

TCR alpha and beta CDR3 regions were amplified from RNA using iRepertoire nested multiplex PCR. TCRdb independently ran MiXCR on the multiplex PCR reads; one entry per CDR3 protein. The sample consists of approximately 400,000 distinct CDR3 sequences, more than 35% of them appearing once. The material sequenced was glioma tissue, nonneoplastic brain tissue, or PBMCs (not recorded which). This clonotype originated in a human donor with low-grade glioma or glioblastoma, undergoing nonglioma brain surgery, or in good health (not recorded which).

The CDR3 region has the DNA TGTGCCAGCAGCCAACTCAGGGAAGCCTACGAGCGGTACTTC. This gives the protein CASSQLREAYERYF. The J gene is TRBJ2-7, the V gene TRBV3-1; D possibly corresponds to TRBD1 (5 bases). Germline CDR1 reads LGHDT; CDR2 reads YNNKEL (reference sequence). This CDR3 is 14 amino acids long.